The present T cell receptor (beta chain) was sequenced within a study of blood T cell repertoires in COVID-19. Assay: immunoSEQ multiplex PCR; the TCRdb copy retains only in-frame clones and omits some. The sample has some 80,000 clones, under 90% seen once. The germline CDR1 and CDR2 sequences are MNHEY and SVGAGI. This CDR3 spans 16 amino acids. V lost 3 bases and J 5 bases, leaving 18 bases between the germline ends. The rearrangement links TRBV6-5 to TRBJ2-3; maybe TRBD2 (7 bases). This receptor was taken from a human donor in a cohort sampled during active COVID-19. Sample: peripheral blood. The CDR3 reads CASSYWGGAAGDTQYF. As DNA, the CDR3 is TGTGCCAGCAGTTATTGGGGGGGGGCGGCTGGAGATACGCAGTATTTT.